This TCR beta chain was sequenced for a study of cytomegalovirus exposure and HLA in healthy donors. Trimming removed 1 base from V and 7 bases from J; junction bases left unmatched: 9. The CDR3 is 15 residues long. Germline lookup yields CDR1 SQVTM and CDR2 ANQGSEA. Whole-study results and caveats: For TCR beta chains, V- and J-gene trimming was later linked to a missense DCLRE1C variant.

The primer mix had 60 Vbeta and 13 Jbeta primers. Produced via immunoSEQ multiplex PCR; TCRdb's table is partial and in-frame only. The sample has hundreds of thousands of clones, less than 85% seen once. Remarks on this clone: No antigen is known for it.

This TCR came from a man between 18 and 29 years old in good health and CMV-seronegative. The V gene is TRBV29-1, the J gene TRBJ2-4; 8 nucleotides match TRBD2. Sequencing was done on a sample of PBMCs. CDR3: CSVEGVVAGSNIQYF. The CDR3 nucleotides are TGCAGCGTTGAAGGGGTGGTAGCGGGATCTAACATTCAGTACTTC. The variable domain in full, with the rest retrieved from reference TRBV29-1 and TRBJ2-4, is SAVISQKPSRDICQRGTSLTIQCQVDSQVTMMFWYRQQPGQSLTLIATANQGSEATYESGFVIDKFPISRPNLTFSTLTVSNMSPEDSSIYLCSVEGVVAGSNIQYFGAGTRLSVL.